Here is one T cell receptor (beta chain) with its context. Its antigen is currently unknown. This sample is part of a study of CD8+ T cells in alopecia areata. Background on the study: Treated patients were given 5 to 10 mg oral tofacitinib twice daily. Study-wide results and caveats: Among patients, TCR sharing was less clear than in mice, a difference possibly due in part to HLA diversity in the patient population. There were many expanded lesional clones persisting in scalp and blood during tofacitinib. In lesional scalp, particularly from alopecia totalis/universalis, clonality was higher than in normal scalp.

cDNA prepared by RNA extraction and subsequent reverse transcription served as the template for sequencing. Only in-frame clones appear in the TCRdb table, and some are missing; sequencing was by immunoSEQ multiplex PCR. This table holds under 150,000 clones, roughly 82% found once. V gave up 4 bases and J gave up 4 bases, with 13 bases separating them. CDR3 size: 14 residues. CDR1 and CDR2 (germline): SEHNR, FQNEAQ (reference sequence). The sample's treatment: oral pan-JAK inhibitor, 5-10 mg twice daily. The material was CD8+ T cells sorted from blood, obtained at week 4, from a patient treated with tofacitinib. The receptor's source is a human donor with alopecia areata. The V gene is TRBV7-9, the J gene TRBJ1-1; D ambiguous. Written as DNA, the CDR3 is TGTGCCAGCAGCTCCTGGGAAGAGAGCACTGAAGCTTTCTTT. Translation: CASSSWEESTEAFF.